The 16 T cell receptor beta chains reported below all come from one sample, sequenced in a study of T cells in Graves' hyperthyroidism and ophthalmopathy. Template material for amplifying TCR beta CDR3 regions consisted of RNA transcripts. The HTBI primer set was used in a first-round RT-PCR of the TCR CDR3. TCRdb reprocessed the multiplex PCR reads with MiXCR, giving one entry per CDR3 protein. The sample includes about 500,000 distinct CDR3 sequences, more than 15% of them seen just once. The source material was blood. The source is a woman younger than 30 with Graves' ophthalmopathy.

This clonotype has a count of ten or more. The V gene is TRBV7-2, the J gene TRBJ1-2; tentative D call: TRBD1 (5 bases). The CDR3 extends over 17 amino acids. Germline V gene sequence: CDR1 SGHTA, CDR2 FQGNSA. The V end was cut by 0 bases, the J end by 5 bases, with 19 bases between. CDR3 bases: TGTGCCAGCAGCTTAGCCGGGGGAATGATGGGGAGATATGGCTACACCTTC. Encoded protein: CASSLAGGMMGRYGYTF.

V is TRBV28 and J is TRBJ2-2; no firm D call. This CDR3 contains 15 residues. CDR1 is MDHEN and CDR2 is SYDVKM in the germline V gene. The V and J ends lost 7 bases and 5 bases respectively, with 17 bases between them. Here the CDR3 reads CASTLTRGWTGELFF. The CDR3 nucleotides are TGTGCCAGCACCCTAACCCGTGGGTGGACCGGGGAGCTGTTTTTT. The full variable domain, in which reference TRBV28 and TRBJ2-2 provide the parts outside the CDR3, is DVKVTQSSRYLVKRTGEKVFLECVQDMDHENMFWYRQDPGLGLRLIYFSYDVKMKEKGDIPEGYSVSREKKERFSLILESASTNQTSMYLCASTLTRGWTGELFFGEGSRLTVL.

This clonotype appeared a few times. The CDR3 nucleotides are TGTGCCTGGAGGATACGCCACGGCCAAGGGAATTCACCCCTCCACTTT. Translation gives CAWRIRHGQGNSPLHF. The chain joins TRBV30 to TRBJ1-6; D is unclear. There are 16 residues in the CDR3. CDR1 and CDR2 from the germline V gene are GTSNPN and SVGIG (reference sequence). Trimming took 3 bases from V and 7 from J, leaving 19 bases between them.

This clonotype was seen ten or more times. The chain couples TRBV6-2 or TRBV6-3 to TRBJ2-7, with 11 bases matching TRBD2. Losses at the gene ends were 6 bases for V and 2 bases for J; bases not matched to a gene: 6. Germline V gene data show CDR1 as MNHEY and CDR2 as SVGEGT. CDR3 length: 15 residues. The CDR3 here is CASSELAGATYEQYF. The DNA of the CDR3 is TGTGCCAGCAGCGAACTAGCGGGAGCGACCTACGAGCAGTACTTC.

The chain links TRBV4-1 to TRBJ1-2; no definite D call. The ends were cut back, 4 bases at V and 3 bases at J, with 18 bases in the middle. This CDR3 contains 16 residues. The germline CDR1 and CDR2 sequences are MGHRA and YSYEKL. The CDR3 region has the DNA TGCGCCAGCAGCCCGATCCTGGTAGTTCAGTACTATGGCTACACCTTC. Translation: CASSPILVVQYYGYTF.

This clonotype has ten or more counts. One end of the junction varies from germline; a read error may be responsible. The chain carries TRBV6-1 and TRBJ2-1; a possible D gene is TRBD2 (6 bases). The CDR3 has 15 residues. Germline V lookup: CDR1 MNHNS, CDR2 SASEGT. The CDR3 loop is CTSSSRGSSYNEQFF. As DNA, the CDR3 is TGTACCAGCAGTTCTCGGGGGAGCTCCTACAATGAGCAGTTCTTC.

V and J are TRBV29-1 and TRBJ1-1; D not certain. CDR1 and CDR2 from the germline V gene are SQVTM and ANQGSEA. This CDR3 is 11 amino acids long. Trimming removed 1 base from V and 5 bases from J, with 5 bases in between. The CDR3 region has the DNA TGCAGCGTTGAAGTATGGACTGAAGCTTTCTTT. This translates into CSVEVWTEAFF.

Ten or more counts support this clonotype. The rearrangement joins TRBV11-2 to TRBJ1-1; D may be TRBD1 (5 bases). CDR3 length equals 13 residues. V was cut by 2 bases and J by 6 bases, with 10 bases left in between. Germline V lookup: CDR1 SGHAT, CDR2 FQNNGV. CDR3 sequence: CASSLPRGAEAFF. DNA for the CDR3: TGTGCCAGCAGCTTACCTCGGGGGGCTGAAGCTTTCTTT.

This clonotype was seen many times. V usage is TRBV20-1 and J usage is TRBJ2-7; 12 nucleotides match TRBD1. The germline CDR1 and CDR2 sequences are DFQATT and SNEGSKA (reference sequence). The CDR3 length is 16 residues. V lost 0 bases and J lost 4; bases outside the gene matches: 7. In DNA form, the CDR3 reads TGCAGTGCTAGAGATCTCTCGGGACAGGGGGCTTACGAGCAGTACTTC. As protein: CSARDLSGQGAYEQYF.

V and J are TRBV2 and TRBJ1-6; D not certain. V lost 6 bases and J lost 8, with 8 bases in between. The CDR3 runs to 12 residues. Germline loops: CDR1 SNHLY, CDR2 FYNNEI. CDR3 nucleotides: TGTGCCAGCAGAGGTACGGATTCACCCCTCCACTTT. Protein product: CASRGTDSPLHF.

The chain is built from TRBV19 and TRBJ2-2; TRBD1 matches at 7 bases. Germline V lookup: CDR1 LNHDA, CDR2 SQIVND (reference sequence). The CDR3 length is 14 residues. Losses at the gene ends were 5 bases for V and 4 bases for J; bases not matched to a gene: 4. The CDR3 coding sequence is TGTGCCAGTAGTGTAGGGGGCAGCACCGGGGAGCTGTTTTTT. Translated: CASSVGGSTGELFF.

CDR3 sequence reads: CASSPLGQTSYEQYF. The DNA of the CDR3 is TGTGCCAGCAGTCCGCTGGGACAGACCTCCTACGAGCAGTACTTC. V and J are TRBV28 and TRBJ2-7; 7 positions match TRBD1. The CDR3 extends over 15 amino acids. Germline trimming cut 5 bases from V and 0 bases from J; bases unmatched to any gene: 7. Germline values: CDR1 MDHEN, CDR2 SYDVKM.

The CDR3, as DNA: TGTGCCAGCAGTTTACGACTAGCGCCTGGGACCTGCAATGAGCAGTTCTTC. It specifies CASSLRLAPGTCNEQFF. The chain recombines TRBV2 with TRBJ2-1; 8 bases line up with TRBD2. In germline, CDR1 is SNHLY, CDR2 FYNNEI. After removal of 5 bases from V and 6 bases from J, the junction contained 15 bases not matched to a gene. CDR3 length: 17 residues.

This clonotype was counted at least ten times. The chain combines TRBV20-1 with TRBJ1-5; possibly TRBD1 for D (5 bases). The germline CDR1 and CDR2 sequences are DFQATT and SNEGSKA (reference sequence). The ends were cut back, 0 bases at V and 0 bases at J, with 24 bases in the middle. The CDR3 extends over 20 amino acids. CDR3 in amino acids: CSARDVEGQFRFYSNQPQHF. The DNA of the CDR3 is TGCAGTGCTAGAGATGTAGAGGGGCAGTTCCGCTTTTATAGCAATCAGCCCCAGCATTTT.

The sample holds a few counts of this clonotype. The rearrangement uses TRBV4-1 and TRBJ2-5; 12 bases are shared with TRBD2. The CDR3 is 17 amino acids. J gave up 5 bases and V 5 bases, and 12 bases lay outside the gene matches. Germline V lookup: CDR1 MGHRA, CDR2 YSYEKL. The DNA of the CDR3 is TGCGCCAGCAGCGACGCCCTAGCGGGGGGGCTGTGGGAGACCCAGTACTTC. This translates into CASSDALAGGLWETQYF.

The chain couples TRBV30 to TRBJ1-6, with TRBD1 as a possible D gene (6 bases). This CDR3 spans 13 amino acids. The ends were cut back, 7 bases at V and 6 bases at J, with 13 bases in the middle. Germline CDR1 and CDR2: GTSNPN and SVGIG (reference sequence). This CDR3 reads CAFRRGPNSPLHF. The DNA of the CDR3 is TGTGCCTTTAGGCGGGGGCCTAATTCACCCCTCCACTTT.